Listed below are T cell receptor beta chains from one sample, sequenced in a study of blood T cell repertoires in COVID-19. Some clones are missing from TCRdb's copy, which holds only in-frame ones; the method was immunoSEQ multiplex PCR. The sample contains roughly 250,000 clones, over 75% of which appear only once. Sequences were obtained from PBMCs or T cells enriched from blood (not recorded which). The receptors shown here come from a young woman who had recovered from COVID-19. The CDR3 runs from the conserved cysteine through the conserved F or W. D genes are given only for firm matches. Rows give clone size only sometimes, using once, few, many, or a class for an expanded clone.

v_call: TRBV10-3; clone_size: -; d_call: -; j_call: TRBJ1-5; cdr3_aa: CASSHPGFRAQPQHF; cdr3_nt: TGTGCCTCGAGCCATCCGGGGTTTAGAGCTCAGCCCCAGCATTTT
v_call: TRBV9; clone_size: -; d_call: -; j_call: TRBJ2-3; cdr3_aa: CASGRTDRGTDTQYF; cdr3_nt: TGTGCCAGCGGTAGGACAGATAGAGGCACAGATACGCAGTATTTT
v_call: TRBV19; clone_size: -; d_call: TRBD1; j_call: TRBJ1-6; cdr3_aa: CASSGTGGNSPLHF; cdr3_nt: TGTGCCAGTAGTGGGACAGGGGGGAATTCACCCCTCCACTTT
v_call: TRBV2; clone_size: -; d_call: TRBD1; j_call: TRBJ1-6; cdr3_aa: CASTQDRGSPLHF; cdr3_nt: TGTGCCAGCACTCAGGACAGGGGTTCACCCCTCCACTTT
v_call: TRBV5-1; clone_size: -; d_call: -; j_call: TRBJ1-1; cdr3_aa: CASSLEPPAGVMNTEAFF; cdr3_nt: TGCGCCAGCAGCTTGGAACCCCCTGCAGGGGTTATGAACACTGAAGCTTTCTTT
v_call: TRBV11-2; clone_size: -; d_call: TRBD1; j_call: TRBJ1-1; cdr3_aa: CASSLLNRGRSEAFF; cdr3_nt: TGTGCCAGCAGCTTATTAAACAGGGGAAGATCTGAAGCTTTCTTT
v_call: TRBV27; clone_size: -; d_call: TRBD1; j_call: TRBJ2-7; cdr3_aa: CASSTGTGEEQYF; cdr3_nt: TGTGCCAGCAGTACAGGGACAGGGGAAGAGCAGTACTTC
v_call: TRBV29-1; clone_size: -; d_call: -; j_call: TRBJ1-1; cdr3_aa: CSAVTGNTEAFF; cdr3_nt: TGCAGCGCCGTGACAGGGAACACTGAAGCTTTCTTT
v_call: TRBV4-1; clone_size: -; d_call: -; j_call: TRBJ1-5; cdr3_aa: CASSVGGYSNQPQHF; cdr3_nt: TGCGCCAGCAGCGTGGGGGGTTATAGCAATCAGCCCCAGCATTTT
v_call: TRBV16; clone_size: -; d_call: -; j_call: TRBJ2-2; cdr3_aa: CASSQRGYTGELFF; cdr3_nt: TGTGCCAGCAGCCAAAGGGGGTACACCGGGGAGCTGTTTTTT
v_call: TRBV28; clone_size: few; d_call: -; j_call: TRBJ2-1; cdr3_aa: CASSLVGGTYNEQFF; cdr3_nt: TGTGCCAGCAGCTTAGTGGGGGGAACCTACAATGAGCAGTTCTTC
v_call: TRBV5-1; clone_size: -; d_call: -; j_call: TRBJ1-2; cdr3_aa: CASSLWPAEVDGYTF; cdr3_nt: TGCGCCAGCAGCTTGTGGCCAGCGGAGGTGGATGGCTACACCTTC
v_call: TRBV7-9; clone_size: -; d_call: -; j_call: TRBJ1-6; cdr3_aa: CASSLHQAGNSPLHF; cdr3_nt: TGTGCCAGCAGCTTACACCAGGCTGGGAATTCACCCCTCCACTTT
v_call: TRBV6-5; clone_size: -; d_call: TRBD1; j_call: TRBJ1-2; cdr3_aa: CASSYGPGQGDYGYTF; cdr3_nt: TGTGCCAGCAGTTACGGGCCGGGACAGGGAGACTATGGCTACACCTTC
v_call: TRBV29-1; clone_size: -; d_call: TRBD1; j_call: TRBJ2-7; cdr3_aa: CSVADRPGYEQYF; cdr3_nt: TGCAGCGTGGCGGACAGGCCAGGGTACGAGCAGTACTTC
v_call: TRBV7-6; clone_size: -; d_call: -; j_call: TRBJ2-2; cdr3_aa: CASSPGGVTGELFF; cdr3_nt: TGTGCCAGCTCCCCCGGAGGCGTAACCGGGGAGCTGTTTTTT
v_call: TRBV9; clone_size: -; d_call: -; j_call: TRBJ1-4; cdr3_aa: CASSVGSRGSEKLFF; cdr3_nt: TGTGCCAGCAGCGTAGGAAGCCGGGGGTCAGAAAAACTGTTTTTT
v_call: TRBV18; clone_size: -; d_call: -; j_call: TRBJ1-3; cdr3_aa: CATKSEQVSGNTIYF; cdr3_nt: TGTGCCACGAAATCGGAACAGGTCTCTGGAAACACCATATATTTT
v_call: TRBV21-1; clone_size: -; d_call: -; j_call: TRBJ2-5; cdr3_aa: CASSKELFLQETQYF; cdr3_nt: TGTGCCAGCAGCAAAGAGCTGTTCCTCCAAGAGACCCAGTACTTC
v_call: TRBV3-1/TRBV3-2; clone_size: once; d_call: TRBD2; j_call: TRBJ2-7; cdr3_aa: CASSLAGGKQYF; cdr3_nt: TGTGCCAGCAGCTTAGCGGGGGGTAAGCAGTACTTC
v_call: TRBV5-4; clone_size: -; d_call: TRBD2; j_call: TRBJ2-7; cdr3_aa: CASRPRGGSSYEQYF; cdr3_nt: TGTGCCAGCAGACCCCGGGGGGGGAGCTCCTACGAGCAGTACTTC
v_call: TRBV6-5; clone_size: -; d_call: -; j_call: TRBJ1-1; cdr3_aa: CASRQSGDRTEAFF; cdr3_nt: TGTGCCAGCAGGCAATCGGGGGACCGGACTGAAGCTTTCTTT
v_call: TRBV28; clone_size: -; d_call: TRBD1; j_call: TRBJ1-1; cdr3_aa: CASTPFPRGRSTEAFF; cdr3_nt: TGTGCCAGCACACCCTTTCCCAGGGGGCGAAGTACTGAAGCTTTCTTT
v_call: TRBV5-1; clone_size: many; d_call: TRBD2; j_call: TRBJ2-3; cdr3_aa: CASSLRGSGVPLGDTQYF; cdr3_nt: TGCGCCAGCAGCCTTAGGGGAAGCGGGGTTCCCCTCGGAGATACGCAGTATTTT
v_call: TRBV5-5; clone_size: -; d_call: -; j_call: TRBJ2-7; cdr3_aa: CASSSPDRNSYEQYF; cdr3_nt: TGTGCCAGCAGCTCACCGGACAGAAATTCCTACGAGCAGTACTTC
v_call: TRBV7-3; clone_size: once; d_call: -; j_call: TRBJ1-2; cdr3_aa: CASSPSAGDGYTF; cdr3_nt: TGTGCCAGCAGCCCCTCCGCAGGGGATGGCTACACCTTC
v_call: TRBV19; clone_size: -; d_call: -; j_call: TRBJ2-1; cdr3_aa: CASRDYNEQFF; cdr3_nt: TGTGCCAGCAGGGATTACAATGAGCAGTTCTTC
v_call: TRBV7-9; clone_size: -; d_call: -; j_call: TRBJ2-7; cdr3_aa: CASSLEVGGALYEQYF; cdr3_nt: TGTGCCAGCAGCTTAGAGGTCGGGGGAGCTCTATACGAGCAGTACTTC
v_call: TRBV23-1; clone_size: -; d_call: TRBD2; j_call: TRBJ2-1; cdr3_aa: CASSHPGAGTSYNEQFF; cdr3_nt: TGCGCCAGCAGTCACCCCGGGGCAGGGACTAGCTACAATGAGCAGTTCTTC
v_call: TRBV7-6; clone_size: once; d_call: -; j_call: TRBJ1-1; cdr3_aa: CASSLGGANTEAFF; cdr3_nt: TGTGCCAGCAGCTTAGGGGGAGCGAACACTGAAGCTTTCTTT
v_call: TRBV12-3/TRBV12-4; clone_size: -; d_call: -; j_call: TRBJ1-2; cdr3_aa: CASSLQGGYTF; cdr3_nt: TGTGCCAGCAGTTTACAGGGGGGCTACACCTTC
v_call: TRBV7-8; clone_size: -; d_call: TRBD1; j_call: TRBJ1-5; cdr3_aa: CASSFDRDQQPQHF; cdr3_nt: TGTGCCAGCAGCTTCGACAGGGATCAGCAGCCCCAGCATTTT
v_call: TRBV7-9; clone_size: -; d_call: -; j_call: TRBJ1-2; cdr3_aa: CASSIDGTSLSLGYTF; cdr3_nt: TGTGCCAGCAGCATAGACGGGACATCCCTATCTCTTGGCTACACCTTC
v_call: TRBV11-2; clone_size: -; d_call: TRBD2; j_call: TRBJ2-1; cdr3_aa: CASSLGGLAGALRANEQFF; cdr3_nt: TGTGCCAGCAGCCTAGGAGGTCTAGCGGGCGCCCTAAGGGCCAATGAGCAGTTCTTC
v_call: TRBV9; clone_size: -; d_call: TRBD2; j_call: TRBJ2-1; cdr3_aa: CASSPSGGVRNEQFF; cdr3_nt: TGTGCCAGCAGCCCTAGCGGGGGGGTGAGGAATGAGCAGTTCTTC
v_call: TRBV5-1; clone_size: -; d_call: -; j_call: TRBJ1-2; cdr3_aa: CASSPRTASNYGYTF; cdr3_nt: TGCGCCAGCAGCCCGAGGACAGCTTCTAACTATGGCTACACCTTC
v_call: TRBV6-5; clone_size: -; d_call: TRBD1; j_call: TRBJ1-2; cdr3_aa: CASSRGGSYGYTF; cdr3_nt: TGTGCCAGCAGTAGAGGGGGCTCCTATGGCTACACCTTC
v_call: TRBV19; clone_size: -; d_call: -; j_call: TRBJ1-2; cdr3_aa: CASSIGPGDAYYGYTF; cdr3_nt: TGTGCCAGTAGTATAGGCCCAGGGGACGCATACTATGGCTACACCTTC
v_call: TRBV11-2; clone_size: once; d_call: -; j_call: TRBJ2-3; cdr3_aa: CASSEGWLTDTQYF; cdr3_nt: TGTGCCAGCAGCGAGGGTTGGCTTACAGATACGCAGTATTTT
v_call: TRBV9; clone_size: -; d_call: -; j_call: TRBJ1-1; cdr3_aa: CASSETVNTEAFF; cdr3_nt: TGTGCCAGCAGCGAGACAGTGAACACTGAAGCTTTCTTT
v_call: TRBV6-5; clone_size: -; d_call: -; j_call: TRBJ2-1; cdr3_aa: CASSLLSSYNEQFF; cdr3_nt: TGTGCCAGCAGTTTGTTGAGCTCCTACAATGAGCAGTTCTTC
v_call: TRBV11-2; clone_size: -; d_call: -; j_call: TRBJ1-2; cdr3_aa: CASSVADTAFTF; cdr3_nt: TGTGCCAGCAGCGTAGCGGACACGGCTTTCACCTTC
v_call: TRBV4-2; clone_size: once; d_call: -; j_call: TRBJ1-1; cdr3_aa: CASSQESTGNTEAFF; cdr3_nt: TGTGCCAGCAGCCAAGAATCGACAGGGAACACTGAAGCTTTCTTT
v_call: TRBV2; clone_size: -; d_call: TRBD1; j_call: TRBJ1-1; cdr3_aa: CASSEAGQFNTEAFF; cdr3_nt: TGTGCCAGCAGTGAAGCGGGACAGTTTAACACTGAAGCTTTCTTT
v_call: TRBV7-8; clone_size: -; d_call: TRBD1; j_call: TRBJ2-1; cdr3_aa: CASSDDRANEQFF; cdr3_nt: TGTGCCAGCAGCGACGACAGGGCCAATGAGCAGTTCTTC
v_call: TRBV15; clone_size: -; d_call: -; j_call: TRBJ2-7; cdr3_aa: CATSRDQTQRYEQYF; cdr3_nt: TGTGCCACCAGCAGAGATCAAACCCAACGGTACGAGCAGTACTTC
v_call: TRBV5-4; clone_size: -; d_call: TRBD2; j_call: TRBJ2-1; cdr3_aa: CASSLSSGDYNEQFF; cdr3_nt: TGTGCCAGCAGCCTGTCTAGCGGGGACTACAATGAGCAGTTCTTC
v_call: TRBV19; clone_size: -; d_call: TRBD1; j_call: TRBJ2-7; cdr3_aa: CASSDDRVYHEQYF; cdr3_nt: TGTGCCAGTAGTGACGACAGGGTTTACCACGAGCAGTACTTC
v_call: TRBV28; clone_size: -; d_call: TRBD1; j_call: TRBJ1-1; cdr3_aa: CASSRQGLNTEAFF; cdr3_nt: TGTGCCAGCAGCCGACAGGGTCTGAACACTGAAGCTTTCTTT